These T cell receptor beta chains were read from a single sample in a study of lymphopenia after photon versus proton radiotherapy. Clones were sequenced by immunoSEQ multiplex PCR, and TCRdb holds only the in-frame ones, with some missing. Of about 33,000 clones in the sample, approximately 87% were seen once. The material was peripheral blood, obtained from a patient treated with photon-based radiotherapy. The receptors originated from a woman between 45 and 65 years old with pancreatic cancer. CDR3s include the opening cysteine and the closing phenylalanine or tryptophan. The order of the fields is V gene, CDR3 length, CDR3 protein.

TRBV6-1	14	CASSALGTSYEQYF
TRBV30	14	CAWSPQGLGNTIYF
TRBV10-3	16	CAISATPPGQGNTIYF
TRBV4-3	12	CASSRDDSPLHF
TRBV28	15	CASSLGTSGSYEQYF
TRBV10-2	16	CASSFSAGGPGDEQFF
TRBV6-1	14	CASSFQSMNTEAFF
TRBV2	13	CASSAGRGETQYF
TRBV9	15	CASSVVPGSGYGYTF
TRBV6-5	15	CASSSRTGDSYEQYF
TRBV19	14	CASSIWGNTGELFF
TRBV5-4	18	CASSLAPAATGNTGELFF
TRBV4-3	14	CASSQTGGSYGYTF
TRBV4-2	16	CASSQGEGLAANEQFF
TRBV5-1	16	CASSLGHRGIGNEQFF
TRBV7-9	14	CASSHGTGEATQYF
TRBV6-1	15	CASSEAAGPYQPQHF
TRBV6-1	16	CASSGFGGQGSYEQYF
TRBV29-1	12	CSVERQQETQYF
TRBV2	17	CASSDTSGRAGRGTQYF
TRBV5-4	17	CASSLGGGGRAVYEQYF
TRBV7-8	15	CASSRHRQEQETQYF
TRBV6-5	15	CASSYSQGRTGELFF
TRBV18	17	CASSPFGTQALNQPQHF
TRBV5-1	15	CASSLSAGGYNEQFF
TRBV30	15	CASSQGAESNQPQHF
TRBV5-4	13	CASSFSGGNLQYF
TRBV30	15	CAWKGVGAYTDTQYF
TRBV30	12	CAFTRESETQYF
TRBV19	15	CASRQSGTNPGGYTF
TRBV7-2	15	CASSLVAETGYEQYF
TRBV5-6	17	CASSLVRTGRERTEAFF
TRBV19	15	CASGRTSGSLDEQFF
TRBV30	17	CAWTQPTLAGVFNEQFF
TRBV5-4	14	CASSLEGFPDTQYF
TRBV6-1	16	CASSESQVVLTETQYF
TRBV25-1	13	CASGDGGLRGYTF
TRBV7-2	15	CASSPTRQGIYEQYF
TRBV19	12	CASMGGNYGYTF
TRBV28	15	CASSDGTRAPETQYF
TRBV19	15	CASSMRGTRNTEAFF
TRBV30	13	CAWRGNWTYGYTF
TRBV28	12	CASSKSYYEQYF
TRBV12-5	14	CASGDTGGSGELFF
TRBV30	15	CAWSRGLAVQHEQYF
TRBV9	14	CASTDTGTGYGYTF
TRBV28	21	CASSSYQAGGPGFKGTGELFF
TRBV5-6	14	CASSGTSGPYEQYF
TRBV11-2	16	CASSLGRGVSLDIQYF
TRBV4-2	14	CASSQGTNTDTQYF
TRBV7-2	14	CASSPGHDTGELFF
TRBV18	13	CASSQGFNQPQHF
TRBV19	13	CASSKLATGELFF